This record concerns one TCR beta chain sequence. Antigen: not known. The record originates from a study of T cell responses to AZD1222 COVID-19 vaccine. Study-level points and caveats: Rises in breadth and depth of Spike-specific TCRs came after two AZD1222 doses. A reported finding is that nearly half of spike-specific TCRs target unmutated variant regions. The donor cohort was predominantly white British with a female majority, and clonal diversity may have been underestimated. Baseline antibody screening turned up just a handful of seropositive AZD1222 recipients.

The assay was immunoSEQ multiplex PCR, and TCRdb's table has in-frame clones only and misses some. The sample has fewer than 100,000 clones; around 90% are singletons. V was pared by 0 bases and J by 7 bases, with 11 bases between. There are 13 residues in the CDR3. Germline V gene sequence: CDR1 SGHRS, CDR2 YFSETQ. The sequence was collected from an adult in good health. The input for sequencing was peripheral blood, taken on day 0 of AZD1222 vaccination. The V and J genes are TRBV5-1 and TRBJ2-7; D remains unclear. The CDR3 reads CASSLESIEEQYF. As DNA, the CDR3 is TGCGCCAGCAGCTTGGAATCAATCGAAGAGCAGTACTTC. The full variable domain, its missing parts supplied by reference TRBV5-1 and TRBJ2-7, is KAGVTQTPRYLIKTRGQQVTLSCSPISGHRSVSWYQQTPGQGLQFLFEYFSETQRNKGNFPGRFSGRQFSNSRSEMNVSTLELGDSALYLCASSLESIEEQYFGPGTRLTVT.